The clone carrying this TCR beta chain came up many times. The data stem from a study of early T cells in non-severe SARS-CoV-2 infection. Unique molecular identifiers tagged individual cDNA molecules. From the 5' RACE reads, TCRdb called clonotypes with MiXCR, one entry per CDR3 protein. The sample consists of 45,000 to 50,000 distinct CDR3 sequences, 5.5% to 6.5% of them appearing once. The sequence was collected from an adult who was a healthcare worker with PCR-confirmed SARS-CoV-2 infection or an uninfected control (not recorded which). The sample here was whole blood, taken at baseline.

The CDR3 here is CASSLLVGQETQYF. In nucleotides, the CDR3 is TGTGCCAGCAGCCTTCTTGTAGGGCAAGAGACCCAGTACTTC. This chain uses TRBV7-6 with TRBJ2-5, with unresolved D. This CDR3 spans 14 amino acids. V shed 5 bases and J shed 2 bases, with 12 bases lying between them. Germline CDR1 reads SGHVS; CDR2 reads FNYEAQ.